What follows are 31 T cell receptor beta chains derived from one specimen sequenced in a study of OX40 agonist ivuxolimab in advanced cancers. TCRdb's table, derived via immunoSEQ multiplex PCR, lists solely in-frame clones and lacks some. Of tens of thousands of clones in the sample, around 78% were seen once. The sequencing here drew on CD4+ or CD8+ T cells sorted from blood, taken in a trial of the OX40 agonist ivuxolimab. The receptor set was obtained from an adult with an advanced solid tumor such as melanoma, head and neck, liver or kidney cancer.

The genes are TRBV7-9 and TRBJ1-5; maybe TRBD1 (6 bases). Germline V gives CDR1 SEHNR, CDR2 FQNEAQ (reference sequence). CDR3 size: 15 residues. Trimming shortened V by 5 bases and J by 0 bases, and 11 bases separated the two germline ends. DNA for the CDR3: TGTGCCAGCAGCGCGACAGGAGATAGCAATCAGCCCCAGCATTTT. This gives the protein CASSATGDSNQPQHF.

The V and J genes are TRBV30 and TRBJ2-1, with 10 bases that match TRBD2. The germline V gene encodes CDR1 GTSNPN and CDR2 SVGIG (reference sequence). This CDR3 has 14 residues. J lost 1 base, V lost 8 bases, and 5 bases had no gene match. The CDR3 bases are TGTGCCGGAATAGCGGGGGGATCCTACAATGAGCAGTTCTTC. The encoded protein is CAGIAGGSYNEQFF.

The V and J genes are TRBV19 and TRBJ2-1; 8 bases match TRBD2. The CDR3 is 15 amino acids. Germline CDR1 LNHDA, CDR2 SQIVND (reference sequence). V was pared by 3 bases and J by 0 bases, with 1 base of the junction left unmatched. CDR3 in DNA: TGTGCCAGTAGTATTAGCGGGGTCTCCTACAATGAGCAGTTCTTC. Its protein is CASSISGVSYNEQFF.

The gene calls are TRBV28 and TRBJ2-3, with 7 bases matching TRBD2. The germline V gene has CDR1 MDHEN and CDR2 SYDVKM. V lost 6 bases, J lost 0 bases, and 6 bases stayed unmatched. The CDR3 runs to 15 residues. The CDR3 region is CASSTSETSTDTQYF. The CDR3 coding sequence is TGTGCCAGCAGCACTAGCGAAACTAGCACAGATACGCAGTATTTT.

The rearrangement links TRBV14 to TRBJ1-2, with D unresolved. CDR1 SGHDN and CDR2 FVKESK come from the germline V gene. CDR3 size: 15 residues. V lost 0 bases, J lost 0 bases, and 8 bases lay in between. The CDR3: CASSQEGYPNYGYTF. Here the CDR3 DNA reads TGTGCCAGCAGCCAAGAGGGATACCCTAACTATGGCTACACCTTC.

This chain links TRBV4-1 with TRBJ1-6; D might be TRBD1 (5 bases). The germline V gene encodes CDR1 MGHRA and CDR2 YSYEKL. V was pared by 0 bases and J by 4 bases, with 7 bases between. This CDR3 spans 15 amino acids. CDR3 DNA: TGCGCCAGCAGCCAAGACGCAGGGTATAATTCACCCCTCCACTTT. This encodes CASSQDAGYNSPLHF.

This clone was picked up one time. V is TRBV5-1 and J is TRBJ1-4; 9 positions agree with TRBD1. V dropped 3 bases and J dropped 0; count of bases not matched to a gene: 9. The CDR3 sequence is 18 residues long. Germline values: CDR1 SGHRS, CDR2 YFSETQ. CDR3 protein: CASSYRNRGRATNEKLFF. CDR3 DNA sequence: TGCGCCAGCAGCTACCGGAACAGGGGGCGTGCAACTAATGAAAAACTGTTTTTT.

This chain links TRBV10-3 with TRBJ1-2, with 8 bases aligning to TRBD1. Germline CDR1 is ENHRY and CDR2 is SYGVKD. The ends lost 5 bases at V and 5 bases at J; junction bases unmatched: 4. The CDR3 spans 13 residues. Here the CDR3 DNA reads TGTGCCATCAGTCGGACAGGGCTGTATGGCTACACCTTC. Its protein product is CAISRTGLYGYTF.

This sequence joins TRBV28 and TRBJ2-1; D is unresolved. This CDR3 has 17 residues. V lost 2 bases to trimming and J lost 0 bases, with 14 bases between them. The germline V gene has CDR1 MDHEN and CDR2 SYDVKM. CDR3 in DNA: TGTGCCAGCAGTTTAGGTGGGCCCTCGAGCTCCTACAATGAGCAGTTCTTC. Translated: CASSLGGPSSSYNEQFF.

CDR3 DNA: TGCAGCGTTACGGACCGGGACAGGGGTTCTGAGCAGTTCTTC. Its protein product is CSVTDRDRGSEQFF. This chain links TRBV29-1 with TRBJ2-1; 10 bases line up with TRBD1. Per the germline V gene, CDR1 is SQVTM and CDR2 is ANQGSEA. V shed 5 bases and J 9 bases; nucleotides not matched to a gene: 10. The CDR3 loop spans 14 amino acids.

The chain combines TRBV9 with TRBJ2-3; D remains unclear. This CDR3 has 13 residues. V was pared by 4 bases and J by 3 bases, with 9 bases between. Germline loops: CDR1 SGDLS, CDR2 YYNGEE. CDR3 coding DNA: TGTGCCAGCAGCCTAGAGGCGACAGATACGCAGTATTTT. Protein sequence: CASSLEATDTQYF. The variable domain in full, with the rest retrieved from reference TRBV9 and TRBJ2-3, is DSGVTQTPKHLITATGQRVTLRCSPRSGDLSVYWYQQSLDQGLQFLIQYYNGEERAKGNILERFSAQQFPDLHSELNLSSLELGDSALYFCASSLEATDTQYFGPGTRLTVL.

This clone was seen a few times. V and J are TRBV28 and TRBJ1-3; D remains ambiguous. The germline V gene encodes CDR1 MDHEN and CDR2 SYDVKM. Trimming stripped 5 bases from V and 0 bases from J, with 11 bases between. This CDR3 has 15 amino acids. For the CDR3, the DNA is TGTGCCAGCAGTCCCCTACGGGGCTCTGGAAACACCATATATTTT. Residues: CASSPLRGSGNTIYF.

The chain is built from TRBV7-6 and TRBJ2-3, with TRBD1 matching 8 bases. The CDR3 extends over 14 amino acids. CDR1 is SGHVS, CDR2 FNYEAQ, per germline. V lost 7 bases and J lost 3; bases outside the gene matches: 6. This CDR3 is CASTDRGATDTQYF. In DNA form, the CDR3 reads TGTGCCAGCACCGACAGGGGAGCAACAGATACGCAGTATTTT.

This chain joins TRBV5-1 and TRBJ1-2; perhaps TRBD1 as D (5 bases). Germline V gene data show CDR1 as SGHRS and CDR2 as YFSETQ. The CDR3 sequence is 11 residues long. Trimming pared 7 bases from V and 4 bases from J, leaving 8 bases between. The CDR3 spells CASWGAYGYTF. CDR3 DNA: TGCGCCAGCTGGGGCGCCTATGGCTACACCTTC.

The rearrangement joins TRBV2 to TRBJ2-7, with 11 bases matching TRBD2. The CDR3 contains 14 residues. J gave up 5 bases and V 6 bases, and 6 bases lay outside the gene matches. The germline V gene has CDR1 SNHLY and CDR2 FYNNEI. CDR3 residues: CASSPLSGGDEQYF. The CDR3 DNA reads as TGTGCCAGCAGCCCACTTAGCGGGGGGGACGAGCAGTACTTC.

This clone occurred a few times. The chain has TRBV5-4 and TRBJ2-5; D is ambiguous. The CDR3 contains 12 residues. Deletions cut 1 base from V and 5 bases from J, with 6 bases between. Germline-derived CDR1 and CDR2 are SGHNT and YYREEE (reference sequence). The CDR3 sequence is CASSLSRETQYF. The CDR3 DNA is TGTGCCAGCAGCTTGTCCCGGGAGACCCAGTACTTC.

The chain recombines TRBV7-9 with TRBJ1-5, with D unclear. V lost 1 base to trimming and J lost 2 bases, with 6 bases between them. The V gene's germline CDR1 is SEHNR and CDR2 FQNEAQ (reference sequence). The CDR3 extends over 14 amino acids. CDR3 loop: CASSLGVGNQPQHF. CDR3 bases: TGTGCCAGCAGCTTAGGGGTGGGCAATCAGCCCCAGCATTTT.

The V gene is TRBV19, the J gene TRBJ2-1, with D perhaps matching TRBD1 or TRBD2 (5 bases each). V shed 6 bases and J shed 3 bases, with 18 bases lying between them. Germline values: CDR1 LNHDA, CDR2 SQIVND (reference sequence). The CDR3 runs to 16 residues. The CDR3 DNA is TGTGCCAGTAGCCCGATCTCGAGAGGGGACTACAATGAGCAGTTCTTC. Translated: CASSPISRGDYNEQFF. Full variable domain (remainder filled in from reference TRBV19 and TRBJ2-1): DGGITQSPKYLFRKEGQNVTLSCEQNLNHDAMYWYRQDPGQGLRLIYYSQIVNDFQKGDIAEGYSVSREKKESFPLTVTSAQKNPTAFYLCASSPISRGDYNEQFFGPGTRLTVL.

The chain links TRBV11-3 to TRBJ1-6; D ambiguous. CDR3 length equals 12 residues. V lost 5 bases, J lost 12 bases, and 11 bases lay in between. Germline V lookup: CDR1 SGHNT, CDR2 YENEEA. The CDR3 sequence is CASSQVGQPLHF. The CDR3, as DNA: TGTGCCAGCAGCCAAGTGGGTCAACCCCTCCACTTT.

The chain links TRBV19 to TRBJ2-2; no clear D gene. V was shortened by 3 bases and J by 4 bases, with 6 bases between the two germline ends. This CDR3 has 13 residues. Germline lookup yields CDR1 LNHDA and CDR2 SQIVND (reference sequence). The CDR3 DNA sequence: TGTGCCAGTAGTATCGGGCTCACCGGGGAGCTGTTTTTT. It is translated as CASSIGLTGELFF.

This clone is a singleton in its sample. J is TRBJ2-7 and V is TRBV7-3; D gene uncertain. Germline V lookup: CDR1 SGHTA, CDR2 FQGTGA. Trimming shortened V by 3 bases and J by 7 bases, and 13 bases separated the two germline ends. This CDR3 has 13 residues. As DNA, the CDR3 is TGTGCCAGCAGCTTTGGTCTTCACACAGAGCAGTACTTC. It encodes CASSFGLHTEQYF.

Only one count was recorded for this clone. This chain connects TRBV29-1 to TRBJ1-5; perhaps TRBD1 as D (6 bases). The germline CDR1 and CDR2 sequences are SQVTM and ANQGSEA. The CDR3 has 11 amino acids. This CDR3 reads CNRDGNQPQHF. The CDR3 region has the DNA TGCAACAGGGACGGCAATCAGCCCCAGCATTTT.

The chain carries TRBV9 and TRBJ2-7; TRBD1 aligns across 10 bases. The junction had 12 bases not matched to a gene; V was cut back by 5 bases and J by 1 base. The CDR3 loop spans 17 amino acids. Germline V gene lookup returns CDR1 SGDLS and CDR2 YYNGEE. CDR3 bases: TGTGCCAGCAGTTACGATGACAGGGGGCTGAGATCCTACGAGCAGTACTTC. This translates into CASSYDDRGLRSYEQYF.

The chain employs TRBV5-6 and TRBJ2-1; the match to TRBD2 covers 10 bases. Germline V gene lookup returns CDR1 SGHDT and CDR2 YYEEEE. The trim removed 2 bases at V and 1 base at J, leaving 3 bases unmatched. The CDR3 runs to 16 residues. The CDR3 bases are TGTGCCAGCAGCTTAGGACTAGCGGCTTCCTACAATGAGCAGTTCTTC. As protein: CASSLGLAASYNEQFF. Filled out from reference TRBV5-6 and TRBJ2-1, the complete variable domain reads DAGVTQSPTHLIKTRGQQVTLRCSPKSGHDTVSWYQQALGQGPQFIFQYYEEEERQRGNFPDRFSGHQFPNYSSELNVNALLLGDSALYLCASSLGLAASYNEQFFGPGTRLTVL.

This sequence joins TRBV2 and TRBJ1-6, with D possibly TRBD1 on 5 matching bases. CDR1 is SNHLY, CDR2 FYNNEI, per germline. The V gene lost 5 bases and the J gene lost 0 bases, with 17 bases spanning the gap. The CDR3 sequence is 18 residues long. The CDR3 sequence: CASSLSNWGNSYNSPLHF. Written as DNA, the CDR3 is TGTGCCAGCAGTTTATCGAATTGGGGGAACTCCTATAATTCACCCCTCCACTTT.

This chain links TRBV19 with TRBJ1-1; 10 bases are a match to TRBD1. The CDR3 totals 17 residues. The germline V gene has CDR1 LNHDA and CDR2 SQIVND (reference sequence). V shed 1 base and J 3 bases; nucleotides not matched to a gene: 8. The CDR3 loop reads CASSIGDRGHLDTEAFF. The CDR3, as DNA: TGTGCCAGTAGTATAGGAGACAGGGGGCATCTAGACACTGAAGCTTTCTTT.

This chain uses TRBV4-3 with TRBJ2-7; D is unresolved. Germline V lookup: CDR1 LGHNA, CDR2 YSLEER. V was trimmed by 1 base and J by 7 bases, leaving 8 bases between them. The CDR3 consists of 12 residues. CDR3: CASSQGLGEQYF. The CDR3 DNA reads as TGCGCCAGCAGCCAAGGGTTGGGTGAGCAGTACTTC.

This clone was observed once. The chain couples TRBV7-3 to TRBJ1-1; no clear D. CDR1 and CDR2 from the germline V gene are SGHTA and FQGTGA. The CDR3 runs to 13 residues. Trimming removed 6 bases at V and 3 bases at J, with 11 bases between. In nucleotides, the CDR3 is TGTGCCAGCAGTGTCGGTGGCTACACTGAAGCTTTCTTT. Amino acids: CASSVGGYTEAFF.

The chain recombines TRBV28 with TRBJ1-3, with a tentative D call TRBD1 (6 bases). Germline CDR1 reads MDHEN; CDR2 reads SYDVKM. CDR3 length equals 15 residues. V was pared by 3 bases and J by 8 bases, with 17 bases between. The CDR3 is CASSFGPGTSDTIYF. The CDR3 nucleotides read TGTGCCAGCAGTTTCGGTCCCGGGACAAGCGACACCATATATTTT.

The chain carries TRBV27 and TRBJ2-2, with D unresolved. Germline assignment: CDR1 MNHEY and CDR2 SMNVEV (reference sequence). The length of the CDR3 is 14 residues. V lost 5 bases to trimming and J lost 0 bases, with 7 bases between them. For the CDR3, the DNA is TGTGCCAGCAGTCCTCTAGCGAACACCGGGGAGCTGTTTTTT. It yields the protein CASSPLANTGELFF.

The V gene is TRBV11-3, the J gene TRBJ2-7, with D hard to call. CDR3 length: 14 residues. Trimming took off 1 base at V and 1 base at J, with 8 bases between the two ends. Germline V gives CDR1 SGHNT, CDR2 YENEEA. The CDR3 DNA is TGTGCCAGCAGCTTAGGGGCTGTATCCTACGAGCAGTACTTC. Amino acids: CASSLGAVSYEQYF.